This entry lists 6 T cell receptor beta chains sequenced from one sample in a study of T cell repertoires in cytomegalovirus infection. TCRdb redid the calling of the reads with MiXCR, one entry per CDR3 protein. The sample contains around 330,000 distinct CDR3 sequences, about a sixth of which appear only once. The sequencing input was PBMCs. These receptors originate from a human donor in good health (CMV status not recorded). Some clones in this sample may be carry-over from other donors' samples.

This clonotype was seen many times. The V call is TRBV12-3 or TRBV12-4, the J call TRBJ1-5; weak D call: TRBD1 (5 bases). The CDR3 is 15 residues long. V gave up 1 base and J gave up 4 bases, with 11 bases separating them. Here the CDR3 DNA reads TGTGCCAGCAGTTTAGAGGAGGGGTCAAATCAGCCCCAGCATTTT. Protein sequence: CASSLEEGSNQPQHF.

This clonotype was detected a few times. The gene calls are TRBV6-2 or TRBV6-3 and TRBJ1-6; D gene uncertain. Trimming removed 6 bases from V and 14 bases from J, with 11 bases in between. The CDR3 is made up of 11 amino acids. In germline, CDR1 is MNHEY, CDR2 SVGEGT. The CDR3 sequence: CASSHFPTLHF. CDR3 nucleotides: TGTGCCAGCAGCCACTTTCCGACCCTCCACTTT.

This clonotype was picked up a small number of times. The genes are TRBV4-3 and TRBJ2-5; D gene ambiguous. CDR1 LGHNA and CDR2 YSLEER come from the germline V gene. This CDR3 region has 15 residues. V shed 0 bases and J shed 1 base, with 9 bases lying between them. The CDR3 DNA reads TGCGCCAGCAGCCAAGAGTACACTCGCCAAGAGACCCAGTACTTC. Protein: CASSQEYTRQETQYF.

This clonotype was seen a handful of times. The chain carries TRBV27 and TRBJ2-7, with TRBD1 identical over 9 bases. The CDR3 totals 13 residues. After removal of 7 bases from V and 5 bases from J, the junction contained 6 bases not matched to a gene. Germline CDR1 is MNHEY and CDR2 is SMNVEV (reference sequence). The CDR3 loop reads CASTNGQGNEQYF. CDR3 nucleotide sequence: TGTGCCAGCACAAACGGACAGGGGAACGAGCAGTACTTC.

This clonotype was counted at least ten times. This chain joins TRBV7-6 and TRBJ2-7; 7 positions match TRBD2. The CDR3 is 15 amino acids. V shed 1 base, J shed 6 bases, and the junction held 9 bases outside the gene matches. Germline V gene sequence: CDR1 SGHVS, CDR2 FNYEAQ. For the CDR3, the DNA is TGTGCCAGCAGCTTAGGCGGCGGGGGTGGTACCGAGCAGTACTTC. This sequence encodes CASSLGGGGGTEQYF.

In this sample, this clonotype turned up a few times. The rearrangement links TRBV4-2 to TRBJ2-1; 8 nucleotides line up with TRBD2. Looked up from germline, CDR1 is LGHNA and CDR2 is YNFKEQ. The CDR3 covers 17 residues. J was trimmed by 4 bases and V by 1 base; bases with no gene match: 9. The CDR3 DNA reads TGTGCCAGCAGCCAAGGGGATAGCGGGGACCTTTACAATGAGCAGTTCTTC. Translating gives CASSQGDSGDLYNEQFF.